What follows describes a single T cell receptor beta chain. This sample stems from a study of cytomegalovirus exposure and HLA in healthy donors. The overall study: Earlier, some 170 million T cells were analyzed, and approximately 110 million unique TCR beta sequences were found among them.

The CDR3 length is 14 residues. The germline CDR1 and CDR2 sequences are SNHLY and FYNNEI. Trimming removed 7 bases at V and 4 bases at J, with 16 bases between. PCR was performed using 60 Vbeta and 13 Jbeta primers. This table comes from immunoSEQ multiplex PCR, and its TCRdb copy is limited to in-frame clones, with some not included. The data hold 95,000 to 100,000 clones, with around 85% observed a single time. The chain combines TRBV2 with TRBJ1-1, with D uncertain. The sequence came from a man younger than 40 in good health and CMV-seronegative. The sample comprised PBMCs. The CDR3 loop is CASMSLETGTEAFF. Here the CDR3 DNA reads TGTGCCAGCATGAGTCTAGAGACGGGCACTGAAGCTTTCTTT.